This T cell receptor (beta chain) was retrieved from a study of beta chain features in type 1 diabetes. Study results and caveats: Type 1 diabetes patients showed fewer insertions and more deletions at VDJ junctions. Whether TCRB rearrangement is influenced by HLA type went unresolved here.

The sequenced template was cDNA made from the entire isolated RNA. Libraries were prepared by immunoSEQ multiplex PCR; TCRdb keeps only in-frame clonotypes and omits some of them. The sample has 430,000 or so clones; over 10% are singletons. Trimming cost V 5 bases and J 0 bases; bases outside gene matches: 10. CDR1 SGHDN and CDR2 FVKESK come from the germline V gene. There are 18 residues in the CDR3. This clone turned up a few times. What it binds is unknown. This TCR was sampled from a woman in her late teens or twenties in good health. Sequenced input: naive CD4+ T cells from blood. This chain joins TRBV14 and TRBJ2-6; TRBD1 aligns across 7 bases. CDR3 residues: CASSAYPGQNSGANVLTF. As DNA, the CDR3 is TGTGCCAGCAGCGCATACCCGGGACAGAACTCTGGGGCCAACGTCCTGACTTTC. Using reference TRBV14 and TRBJ2-6 for the parts outside the CDR3, the full variable domain is EAGVTQFPSHSVIEKGQTVTLRCDPISGHDNLYWYRRVMGKEIKFLLHFVKESKQDESGMPNNRFLAERTGGTYSTLKVQPAELEDSGVYFCASSAYPGQNSGANVLTFGAGSRLTVL.